This passage covers 26 T cell receptor beta chains from one sample sequenced in a study of HIV-infected patients and healthy controls. Antiretroviral therapy had run roughly three months, about 14 weeks, before follow-up blood collection. The repertoire came from unfractionated whole blood and reflected all unsorted peripheral T cells. Reverse transcription used around 500 ng RNA and constant-region primers for alpha and beta. Alpha and beta chain libraries were made separately by chain-specific third strand synthesis with multiplexing indices. TCRdb re-analysed the 5' RACE reads in MiXCR, keeping a single row per CDR3 protein. The data contain some 8,700 distinct CDR3 sequences, 7.5% to 9.5% of them singletons. Specimen: blood, collected during antiretroviral therapy. All receptors come from an adult with HIV infection.

This clonotype was counted many times. The chain is built from TRBV7-2 and TRBJ1-1; D ambiguous. Deletions cut 6 bases from V and 3 bases from J, with 11 bases between. Germline V CDR1 and CDR2: SGHTA, FQGNSA. The CDR3 has 13 residues. The CDR3 loop is CASRPDGDTEAFF. The CDR3, as DNA: TGTGCCAGCAGGCCGGACGGGGACACTGAAGCTTTCTTT.

This clonotype was seen repeatedly, ten times or more. This chain links TRBV20-1 with TRBJ1-6; D is uncertain. There are 16 residues in the CDR3. Germline V gives CDR1 DFQATT, CDR2 SNEGSKA (reference sequence). The V gene lost 0 bases and the J gene lost 4 bases, with 13 bases spanning the gap. CDR3: CSARDALRGYNSPLHF. The CDR3 nucleotides read TGCAGTGCTAGAGATGCGCTCCGGGGATATAATTCACCCCTCCACTTT.

In its sample, this clonotype was seen many times. The V gene is TRBV5-1, the J gene TRBJ2-7; 10 bases align to TRBD1. Trimming at V came to 2 bases and at J to 3 bases, leaving 8 bases not matched to a gene. The CDR3 runs 16 residues. CDR1 is SGHRS, CDR2 YFSETQ, per germline. The CDR3 region has the DNA TGCGCCAGCAGCTTCCGCCGGGACAGGGGATTCTACGAGCAGTACTTC. It codes for CASSFRRDRGFYEQYF.

In this sample, this clonotype turned up a few times. The J gene is TRBJ2-2, the V gene TRBV3-1, with D unresolved. The CDR3 consists of 13 residues. The V gene lost 3 bases and the J gene lost 0 bases, with 2 bases spanning the gap. Germline loops: CDR1 LGHDT, CDR2 YNNKEL (reference sequence). CDR3 bases: TGTGCCAGCAGCCAGGCGAACACCGGGGAGCTGTTTTTT. The encoded protein is CASSQANTGELFF.

This clonotype appeared many times. This chain connects TRBV5-1 to TRBJ2-5; D remains unclear. CDR1 is SGHRS and CDR2 is YFSETQ in the germline V gene. CDR3 length: 14 amino acids. The germline V and J ends were trimmed by 4 bases and 1 base, with 11 bases remaining between them. CDR3 amino acids: CASSRTRPQETQYF. The CDR3 DNA reads TGCGCCAGCAGCAGGACCCGGCCCCAAGAGACCCAGTACTTC.

This clonotype appeared many times. This rearrangement joins TRBV15 to TRBJ2-5, with 7 bases matching TRBD2. The CDR3 has 13 amino acids. The trim removed 4 bases at V and 4 bases at J, leaving 3 bases unmatched. Germline V gene sequence: CDR1 LNHNV, CDR2 YYDKDF (reference sequence). CDR3 sequence: CATSIGGTETQYF. In DNA form, the CDR3 reads TGTGCCACCAGCATCGGGGGGACAGAGACCCAGTACTTC.

The rearrangement uses TRBV6-5 and TRBJ2-2; 9 nucleotides line up with TRBD1. Germline V CDR1 and CDR2: MNHEY, SVGAGI. J was trimmed by 4 bases and V by 10 bases; bases with no gene match: 10. The CDR3 spans 15 residues. The chain's CDR3 is CATKNRGLGTGELFF. The CDR3 region has the DNA TGTGCCACCAAGAACAGGGGGCTGGGCACCGGGGAGCTGTTTTTT.

This chain joins TRBV6-1 and TRBJ2-1; D may be TRBD2 (6 bases). Germline V gives CDR1 MNHNS, CDR2 SASEGT. With 0 bases removed from V and 9 bases from J, the gap between germline ends came to 21 bases. The CDR3 totals 17 residues. CDR3 DNA sequence: TGTGCCAGCAGTGAAGCCTTGTTCGGTCGCGGGGATGCTGAGCAGTTCTTC. This translates into CASSEALFGRGDAEQFF.

By share, this clonotype counts as medium-sized. The chain uses TRBV21-1 and TRBJ1-2. TRBV21-1 is listed as a pseudogene. This CDR3 region has 16 residues. CDR3 bases: TGTGCCAGCAGCAAAGTTTCCGGGGCCCCAAACTATGGCTACACCTTC. The encoded protein is CASSKVSGAPNYGYTF.

In this sample, this clonotype turned up many times. The chain couples TRBV2 to TRBJ2-1; D remains ambiguous. CDR1 and CDR2 from the germline V gene are SNHLY and FYNNEI. This CDR3 comprises 12 residues. V shed 7 bases and J shed 2 bases, with 6 bases lying between them. CDR3: CASIFTYNEQFF. The CDR3 nucleotides read TGTGCCAGCATTTTCACCTACAATGAGCAGTTCTTC.

In its sample, this clonotype was seen many times. The chain has TRBV2 and TRBJ2-1; 11 nucleotides agree with TRBD2. The CDR3 is 17 amino acids. Germline CDR1 is SNHLY and CDR2 is FYNNEI. The V gene end was trimmed by 5 bases and the J gene end by 4 bases; junction bases not matched to a gene: 10. The CDR3 loop reads CASSPSLTSGAYNEQFF. The CDR3 DNA reads as TGTGCCAGCAGTCCATCCCTGACTAGCGGGGCGTACAATGAGCAGTTCTTC.

In its sample, this clonotype ranks as medium-sized. The chain is built from TRBV25-1 and TRBJ2-3; 7 bases align to TRBD2. This CDR3 has 15 amino acids. CDR1 and CDR2 from the germline V gene are MGHDK and SYGVNS. Trimming took 6 bases from V and 0 from J; bases not matched to a gene: 6. Written as DNA, the CDR3 is TGTGCCAGCAGCGCCGGTAGCGGGAGCACAGATACGCAGTATTTT. Translation gives CASSAGSGSTDTQYF.

This clonotype has a count of ten or more. The chain links TRBV7-2 to TRBJ2-1; the D gene is possibly TRBD2 (6 bases). The V and J ends lost 5 bases and 3 bases respectively, with 11 bases between them. The CDR3 sequence is 14 residues long. Germline loops: CDR1 SGHTA, CDR2 FQGNSA. The CDR3 is CASSPSGDYNEQFF. The CDR3 region has the DNA TGTGCCAGCAGCCCGTCGGGAGACTACAATGAGCAGTTCTTC.

The sample holds many counts of this clonotype. The chain carries TRBV20-1 and TRBJ1-5; no definite D call. There are 15 residues in the CDR3. Trimming left V 6 bases short and J 2 bases short, with 17 bases between. Germline assignment: CDR1 DFQATT and CDR2 SNEGSKA (reference sequence). This chain's CDR3 is CSARRQVGRNQPQHF. CDR3 DNA sequence: TGCAGTGCAAGACGCCAGGTAGGGCGCAATCAGCCCCAGCATTTT.

This clonotype is deemed medium-sized. V usage is TRBV12-3 or TRBV12-4 and J usage is TRBJ2-3, with D unclear. Between the trimmed V and J ends, which lost 6 bases and 6 bases, there was a span of 7 bases. The CDR3 has 11 residues. The CDR3 reads CASRSRDTQYF. The CDR3 nucleotides are TGTGCCAGCAGGTCCCGGGATACGCAGTATTTT.

This clonotype occurred many times. This rearrangement joins TRBV28 to TRBJ2-2; no firm D call. Per the germline V gene, CDR1 is MDHEN and CDR2 is SYDVKM. The CDR3 totals 14 residues. The V end was cut by 8 bases, the J end by 6 bases, with 16 bases between. The CDR3: CASGGVRPPGELFF. The CDR3 DNA is TGTGCCAGCGGTGGGGTCCGACCGCCCGGGGAGCTGTTTTTT. Full variable domain (remainder filled in from reference TRBV28 and TRBJ2-2): DVKVTQSSRYLVKRTGEKVFLECVQDMDHENMFWYRQDPGLGLRLIYFSYDVKMKEKGDIPEGYSVSREKKERFSLILESASTNQTSMYLCASGGVRPPGELFFGEGSRLTVL.

This clonotype was counted at least ten times. The rearrangement uses TRBV7-2 and TRBJ2-4; tentatively, D is TRBD2 (6 bases). The V gene's germline CDR1 is SGHTA and CDR2 FQGNSA. CDR3 length: 13 amino acids. V shed 5 bases and J shed 9 bases, with 14 bases lying between them. CDR3 protein: CASSLEGGGIQYF. In nucleotides, the CDR3 is TGTGCCAGCAGCCTTGAGGGAGGAGGCATTCAGTACTTC.

This clonotype was recorded at least ten times. The chain links TRBV20-1 to TRBJ1-1, with D possibly matching TRBD1 (5 bases). Between the trimmed V and J ends, which lost 2 bases and 5 bases, there was a span of 18 bases. The CDR3 consists of 15 residues. The V gene's germline CDR1 is DFQATT and CDR2 SNEGSKA (reference sequence). The CDR3 sequence is CSARPAVAGWTEAFF. The CDR3 nucleotides read TGCAGTGCTAGACCGGCTGTGGCAGGGTGGACTGAAGCTTTCTTT.

This clonotype was seen repeatedly, ten times or more. V usage is TRBV5-1 and J usage is TRBJ2-1; D is unclear. The germline V gene has CDR1 SGHRS and CDR2 YFSETQ. CDR3 length: 15 amino acids. V was trimmed by 1 base and J by 1 base, leaving 9 bases between them. This CDR3 is CASSLWVRSYNEQFF. DNA of the CDR3: TGCGCCAGCAGCTTGTGGGTCAGGTCCTACAATGAGCAGTTCTTC.

This clonotype rates as medium-sized. The chain joins TRBV5-1 to TRBJ1-5, with unresolved D. The CDR3 loop spans 13 amino acids. Trimming stripped 1 base from V and 5 bases from J, with 7 bases between. Germline V CDR1 and CDR2: SGHRS, YFSETQ. CDR3 bases: TGCGCCAGCAGCTTGTACGGAGATCAGCCCCAGCATTTT. Protein: CASSLYGDQPQHF.

This clonotype was recorded at least ten times. J is TRBJ2-3 and V is TRBV5-1, with 7 positions matching TRBD1. This CDR3 region has 15 residues. The germline V gene has CDR1 SGHRS and CDR2 YFSETQ. With V trimmed by 4 bases and J by 0 bases, 5 bases remained unmatched. The CDR3 loop reads CASSKDRLSTDTQYF. In nucleotides, the CDR3 is TGCGCCAGCAGCAAGGACAGGTTGAGCACAGATACGCAGTATTTT.

The table lists this clonotype with many counts. The chain combines TRBV29-1 with TRBJ2-7; a weak D match, TRBD2 (6 bases). Trimming left V 6 bases short and J 2 bases short, with 11 bases between. This CDR3 spans 12 amino acids. CDR1 and CDR2 from the germline V gene are SQVTM and ANQGSEA. The CDR3 DNA sequence: TGCAGCGTGGGCGGCGGGACCTACGAGCAGTACTTC. This codes for CSVGGGTYEQYF.

This clonotype was picked up many times. The chain employs TRBV6-1 and TRBJ2-7; perhaps TRBD2 as D (6 bases). Germline V CDR1 and CDR2: MNHNS, SASEGT. CDR3 size: 13 residues. Trimming left V 0 bases short and J 6 bases short, with 9 bases between. The CDR3 region is CASSEAEGTEQYV. CDR3 coding DNA: TGTGCCAGCAGTGAAGCGGAGGGGACCGAGCAGTACGTC.

In this sample, this clonotype turned up many times. The J gene is TRBJ2-1, the V gene TRBV6-4; TRBD1 matches 9 bases. Per germline, CDR1 MRHNA and CDR2 SNTAGT. This CDR3 contains 15 residues. J gave up 6 bases and V 2 bases, and 5 bases lay outside the gene matches. CDR3: CASSDTGTGFNEQFF. The CDR3 DNA reads as TGTGCCAGCAGTGACACCGGGACAGGGTTCAATGAGCAGTTCTTC.

V usage is TRBV5-1 and J usage is TRBJ1-5; 7 nucleotides agree with TRBD1. Germline values: CDR1 SGHRS, CDR2 YFSETQ. The CDR3 contains 14 residues. Trimming at V came to 3 bases and at J to 1 base, leaving 1 base not matched to a gene. CDR3 bases: TGCGCCAGCAGCTGGACAGGCAGCAATCAGCCCCAGCATTTT. The encoded protein is CASSWTGSNQPQHF.

In this sample, this clonotype is medium-sized. The chain links TRBV20-1 to TRBJ2-5, with D uncertain. Deletions cut 2 bases from V and 4 bases from J, with 5 bases between. CDR1 and CDR2 (germline): DFQATT, SNEGSKA (reference sequence). The CDR3 extends over 11 amino acids. The CDR3 nucleotides read TGCAGTGCTAGATACGGAGAGACCCAGTACTTC. This translates into CSARYGETQYF.